Here is one T cell receptor (beta chain) with its context. The antigen this receptor binds is unknown. Base qualities are not provided; no much larger clone lies one nucleotide away. The entry originates in a study of graft-versus-host responses after intestinal transplantation (dated by TCRdb to about 2021). About the study as a whole: Recipients received multivisceral, liver-intestinal, or isolated intestinal transplants. Every recipient was given anti-thymocyte globulin induction, then maintenance tacrolimus and steroids for two to three years. After intestinal transplantation, graft-versus-host and host-versus-graft alloreactive T cell clones were followed in the graft, circulation and bone marrow using bulk TCR-beta CDR3 sequencing. To identify alloreactive clones, pre-transplant mixed lymphocyte reaction products were sequenced and compared with unstimulated pre-transplant donor and recipient T cells. Of the 20 to 25 intestinal transplant recipients enrolled in the cohort, one of whom was a retransplant, a few patients without pretransplant specimens were excluded. A peak of at least 4% donor T cells among recipient peripheral blood mononuclear cells was the definition used for donor T cell macrochimerism. Rather than going through the commercial service, samples from three later patients were sequenced in-house on an Illumina MiSeq and processed with MiXCR. Overall study results and their limits: GvH clones were detected in recipient bone marrow, and some appeared earlier in ileal mucosa or blood, consistent with an intestinal mucosal origin. Peak levels of circulating GvH clones were associated with declines in HvG clones early after transplant. In patients with donor T cell macrochimerism, the allografts had high GvH to HvG T cell clonal ratios. Conclusions were limited by the relatively low number and heterogeneity of intestinal transplant patients.

The method behind the library was the immunoSEQ multiplex PCR assay. For most patients, genomic DNA was isolated with the Qiagen DNeasy Blood and Tissue Kit and sent frozen to Adaptive Biotechnologies for TCR sequencing. For most patients, genomic DNA was subjected to high-throughput TCR-beta CDR3 sequencing by Adaptive Biotechnologies. In the original analysis: TCR sequencing data for some 19 patients were retrieved from Adaptive's ImmunoSEQ software; three other patients were processed with MiXCR and VDJtools. CD4 versus CD8 sorting errors were corrected by removing sequences found in both subsets at a frequency ratio below 5:1. CDR3 nucleotide sequences shared between donor and recipient were removed because the origin of such sequences could not be assigned. At least 2-fold expansion over unstimulated cells and a minimum CFSE-low frequency of 0.002% (template counts) or 0.001% (read counts) were required for clones to be classified as alloreactive. Clones detected in sequenced pre-transplant spleen, lymph node, or MLR CFSE-low populations of the donor or recipient were defined as mappable. The cumulative frequency of alloreactive clones was calculated as a percentage of all sequences, weighted by copy number. Sourced from immuneACCESS, this table was stored by TCRdb with only in-frame sequences that have V and J called. A share of the clones is absent; for the studies checked, an unresolved V gene accounts for under half, and the remainder has no known explanation. The V and J calls and the clone size are those of that table, but D and trimming were determined from the DNA. The sample includes around 110,000 clones, with 90% observed a single time. The ten largest clones represent under 0.2% of the sample.

V is shortened by 5 bases, J by 2 bases, and the region joining them spans 9 bases. Inclusive of the bounding cysteine and phenylalanine, the CDR3 is 13 residues long. Kept here is only the CDR3 DNA, which spans 39 bases and is read in frame from base 1. CDR1 and CDR2 are drawn from the germline V gene: KGHSH, LQKENI. Explained via the paper, the time point label denotes: cells obtained before transplantation from donor or recipient. CD3+CD4+ and CD3+CD8+ populations were FACS-sorted from unstimulated pre-transplant donor and recipient cells taken from spleen or lymph nodes. The starting material was unstimulated CD4+ T cells sorted from spleen or lymph node cells, obtained before intestinal transplant. This TCR came from a human donor who received an intestinal transplant. Recombination joined TRBV18 with TRBJ1-1, with the D gene too uncertain to name. The CDR3 region has the sequence CASSLAGNTEAFF. The DNA sequence is given as TGTGCCAGCTCATTGGCGGGAAACACTGAAGCTTTCTTT. Outside the CDR3, residues come from the reference TRBV18 and TRBJ1-1 proteins, so the full variable domain is: NAGVMQNPRHLVRRRGQEARLRCSPMKGHSHVYWYRQLPEEGLKFMVYLQKENIIDESGMPKERFSAEFPKEGPSILRIQQVVRGDSAAYFCASSLAGNTEAFFGQGTRLTVV.